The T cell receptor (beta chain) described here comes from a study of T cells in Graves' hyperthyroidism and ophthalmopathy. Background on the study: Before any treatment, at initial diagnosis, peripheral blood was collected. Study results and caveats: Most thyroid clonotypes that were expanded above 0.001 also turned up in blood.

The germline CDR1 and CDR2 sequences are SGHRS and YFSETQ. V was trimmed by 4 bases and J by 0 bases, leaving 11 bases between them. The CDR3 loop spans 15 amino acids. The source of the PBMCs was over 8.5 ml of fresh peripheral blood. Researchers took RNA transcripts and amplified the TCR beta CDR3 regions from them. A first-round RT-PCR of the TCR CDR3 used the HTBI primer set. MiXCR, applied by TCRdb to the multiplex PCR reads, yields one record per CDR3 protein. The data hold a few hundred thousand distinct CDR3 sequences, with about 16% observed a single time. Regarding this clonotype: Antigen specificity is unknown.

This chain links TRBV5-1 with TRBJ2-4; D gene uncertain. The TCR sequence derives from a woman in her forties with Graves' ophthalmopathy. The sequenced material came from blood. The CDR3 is CASSIDSLAKNIQYF. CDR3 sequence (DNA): TGCGCCAGCAGCATAGATAGTTTAGCCAAAAACATTCAGTACTTC.